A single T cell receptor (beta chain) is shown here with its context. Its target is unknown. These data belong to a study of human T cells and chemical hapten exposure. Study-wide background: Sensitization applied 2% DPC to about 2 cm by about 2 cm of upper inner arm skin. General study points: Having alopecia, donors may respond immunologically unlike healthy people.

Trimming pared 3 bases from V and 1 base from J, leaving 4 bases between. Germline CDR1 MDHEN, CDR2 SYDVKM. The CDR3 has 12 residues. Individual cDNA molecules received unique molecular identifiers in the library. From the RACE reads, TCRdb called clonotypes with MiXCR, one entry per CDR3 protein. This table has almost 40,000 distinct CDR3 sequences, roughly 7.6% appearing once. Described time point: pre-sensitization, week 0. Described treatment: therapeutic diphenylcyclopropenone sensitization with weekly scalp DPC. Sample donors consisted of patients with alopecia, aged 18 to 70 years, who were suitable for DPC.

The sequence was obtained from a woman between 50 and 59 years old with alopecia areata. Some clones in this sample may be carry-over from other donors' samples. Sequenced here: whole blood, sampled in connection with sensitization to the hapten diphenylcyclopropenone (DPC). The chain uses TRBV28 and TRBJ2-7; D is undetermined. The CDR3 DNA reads TGTGCCAGCAGTTTGTTATCCTACGAGCAGTACTTC. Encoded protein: CASSLLSYEQYF.